These 2 T cell receptor beta chains originate from one sample sequenced in a study of T cell responses to AZD1222 COVID-19 vaccine. The repertoire was sequenced with immunoSEQ multiplex PCR; TCRdb's copy has only in-frame clones and lacks some. Among fewer than 90,000 clones, roughly 87% were seen once, and the ten largest hold roughly a quarter. The sequencing used peripheral blood, collected on day 0 of AZD1222 vaccination. These receptors all stem from an adult in good health.

This chain uses TRBV25-1 with TRBJ2-7; either TRBD1 or TRBD2 may supply D (5 bases each). V lost 5 bases and J 2 bases, leaving 22 bases between the germline ends. This CDR3 has 17 amino acids. From germline, CDR1 is MGHDK and CDR2 SYGVNS. The CDR3, as DNA: TGTGCCAGCAGTCATTACCCAGGAGGCAGGGAAGCCTACGAGCAGTACTTC. Residues: CASSHYPGGREAYEQYF.

This clone was found once. The V gene is TRBV29-1, the J gene TRBJ1-4, with D maybe TRBD1 (5 bases). V was shortened by 4 bases and J by 8 bases, with 8 bases between the two germline ends. The germline V gene has CDR1 SQVTM and CDR2 ANQGSEA. The CDR3 runs 11 residues. The chain's CDR3 is CSVVREEKLFF. CDR3 nucleotides: TGCAGCGTTGTCAGGGAAGAAAAACTGTTTTTT.